This entry lists 15 T cell receptor beta chains sequenced from one sample in a study of Tregs in tolerant kidney transplant recipients. The method was immunoSEQ multiplex PCR; TCRdb's version includes in-frame clones alone and lacks a portion of them. The data hold roughly 250,000 clones, with about 80% observed a single time. Material for sequencing was CD4+ T cells from blood. The receptors were gathered from a human donor in good health.

The gene calls are TRBV12-2 and TRBJ2-7; the listed D gene, TRBD2, was not tested against the DNA. TRBV12-2 is a known pseudogene. There are 15 residues in the CDR3. Written as DNA, the CDR3 is TGTGCAAGTCGCCCAGCGGGGGGGCCCCACTACGAGCAGTACTTC. It codes for CASRPAGGPHYEQYF.

The V call is TRBV2, the J call TRBJ1-2; D is ambiguous. Trimming removed 5 bases from V and 2 bases from J, with 15 bases in between. CDR3 length equals 15 residues. The germline V gene has CDR1 SNHLY and CDR2 FYNNEI. The CDR3 protein is CASSLDGPTNYGYTF. CDR3 sequence (DNA): TGTGCCAGCAGTCTGGACGGACCAACCAACTATGGCTACACCTTC.

The chain couples TRBV6-1 to TRBJ2-7; 7 bases map to TRBD2. The CDR3 runs to 14 residues. V shed 8 bases, J shed 4 bases, and the junction held 11 bases outside the gene matches. Per the germline V gene, CDR1 is MNHNS and CDR2 is SASEGT. The CDR3 region has the DNA TGTGCCAGCCACAGCGGGAATCGGGTGTACGAGCAGTACTTC. Its protein product is CASHSGNRVYEQYF.

CDR3 protein: CASRLKGQGAFSLTEAFF. CDR3 DNA sequence: TGTGCCAGCAGGCTAAAGGGCCAAGGGGCGTTTAGCCTCACTGAAGCTTTCTTT. This rearrangement joins TRBV21-1 to TRBJ1-1; whether TRBD1, the table's D call, matches the DNA was not checked. TRBV21-1 is a pseudogene locus. This CDR3 has 18 amino acids.

This sequence joins TRBV19 and TRBJ2-5; weak D call: TRBD1 (6 bases). The CDR3 is made up of 14 amino acids. V shed 6 bases and J shed 2 bases, with 13 bases lying between them. Per germline, CDR1 LNHDA and CDR2 SQIVND (reference sequence). The CDR3, as DNA: TGTGCCAGTAGACCAAGGACAGTTCAAGAGACCCAGTACTTC. It is translated as CASRPRTVQETQYF.

The chain is built from TRBV5-8 and TRBJ2-3; 10 bases are shared with TRBD2. V was pared by 3 bases and J by 5 bases, with 3 bases of the junction left unmatched. The germline V gene encodes CDR1 SGHTS and CDR2 YDEGEE. The CDR3 is 14 residues long. CDR3 sequence reads: CASSWSGRGDTQYF. In nucleotides, the CDR3 is TGTGCCAGCAGCTGGAGCGGGAGGGGAGATACGCAGTATTTT.

The gene calls are TRBV9 and TRBJ2-1, with D unresolved. The ends were cut back, 4 bases at V and 4 bases at J, with 15 bases in the middle. In germline, CDR1 is SGDLS, CDR2 YYNGEE. The CDR3 totals 15 residues. In DNA, the CDR3 is TGTGCCAGCAGCCCCCAGCCAAACGGGTACAATGAGCAGTTCTTC. Amino acid sequence: CASSPQPNGYNEQFF.

V gene TRBV25-1 combines with J gene TRBJ2-3; D is undetermined. Germline CDR1 reads MGHDK; CDR2 reads SYGVNS. CDR3 length: 14 amino acids. Trimming left V 11 bases short and J 3 bases short, with 18 bases between. As DNA, the CDR3 is TGTGCCGACCCCGGCAGCTCCATAACAGATACGCAGTATTTT. Protein: CADPGSSITDTQYF.

The V call is TRBV6-4, the J call TRBJ1-3; D is undetermined. V was pared by 7 bases and J by 8 bases, with 9 bases between. The CDR3 extends over 11 amino acids. Germline V gene data show CDR1 as MRHNA and CDR2 as SNTAGT. The CDR3 DNA sequence: TGTGCCAGCAAATGGGGAGACACCATATATTTT. Translating it yields CASKWGDTIYF.

The chain carries TRBV7-3 and TRBJ2-1; D may be TRBD2 (6 bases). Germline loops: CDR1 SGHTA, CDR2 FQGTGA. V lost 6 bases, J lost 8 bases, and 17 bases lay in between. CDR3 size: 14 residues. The CDR3 loop reads CASRYDGGSDEQFF. The CDR3 coding sequence is TGTGCCAGCAGGTACGATGGAGGGTCCGATGAGCAGTTCTTC.

This clone was counted between two and nine times. This chain connects TRBV19 to TRBJ1-5; 12 bases are shared with TRBD1. The V segment lost 5 bases and the J segment 3 bases; nucleotides outside the gene matches: 2. CDR1 is LNHDA and CDR2 is SQIVND in the germline V gene (reference sequence). This CDR3 spans 15 amino acids. This CDR3 is CASSEGQGANQPQHF. The CDR3 DNA follows: TGTGCCAGTAGTGAGGGACAGGGGGCCAATCAGCCCCAGCATTTT.

This clone was detected only a few times. This chain connects TRBV25-1 to TRBJ1-2; D gene uncertain. Germline CDR1 reads MGHDK; CDR2 reads SYGVNS. Trimming shortened V by 10 bases and J by 13 bases, and 25 bases separated the two germline ends. The CDR3 has 13 residues. The CDR3 loop is CATFDGNRRSSTF. The CDR3 DNA reads as TGTGCCACCTTCGATGGGAACCGTAGAAGTAGCACCTTC.

The rearrangement joins TRBV7-9 to TRBJ2-7; 7 bases agree with TRBD1. The CDR3 covers 12 residues. The V gene end was trimmed by 5 bases and the J gene end by 7 bases; junction bases not matched to a gene: 5. Germline V gene data show CDR1 as SEHNR and CDR2 as FQNEAQ (reference sequence). The DNA of the CDR3 is TGTGCCAGCAGCCCGGACAGGCGGGAGCAGTACTTC. Protein product: CASSPDRREQYF.

This clone has a handful of counts. The chain is built from TRBV5-1 and TRBJ2-1; D possibly matches TRBD1 or TRBD2 (5 bases each). The ends were cut back, 4 bases at V and 9 bases at J, with 26 bases in the middle. CDR3 length equals 17 residues. Germline CDR1 SGHRS, CDR2 YFSETQ. The CDR3 loop is CASSPSRGDPGAGEQFF. The CDR3 DNA is TGCGCCAGCAGCCCGTCTCGTGGGGACCCCGGGGCTGGTGAGCAGTTCTTC.

V usage is TRBV9 and J usage is TRBJ1-3; weak D call: TRBD1 (6 bases). Germline values: CDR1 SGDLS, CDR2 YYNGEE. The CDR3 loop spans 18 amino acids. Trimming cost V 0 bases and J 0 bases, with 16 bases left between them. The CDR3 bases are TGTGCCAGCAGCGTAGCCACAGGGAGGGACCGCTCTGGAAACACCATATATTTT. Its translation is CASSVATGRDRSGNTIYF.